This TCR beta chain was sequenced in a study of blood T cells in healthy people across ages. Findings of the study overall: Correlation between TCR beta diversity and naive T cell percentage was strong.

This clonotype came up many times. What it binds is not known. Germline loops: CDR1 GTSNPN, CDR2 SVGIG (reference sequence). This CDR3 region has 13 residues. The V and J ends lost 2 bases and 4 bases, in that order; junction bases with no gene match: 2. Sample-barcoded 5' priming and a J-beta primer mix drove a second PCR of roughly 7 to 11 cycles. TCRdb recomputed calls from the 5' RACE reads with MiXCR, one row per CDR3 protein. The table shows around 670,000 distinct CDR3 sequences, with 25% to 30% occurring only once. The clonotype comes from a woman of 80 years or more in good health. Sequencing was performed on blood. The chain joins TRBV30 to TRBJ2-5, with TRBD2 identical over 9 bases. This CDR3 is CAWSNSGGETQYF. DNA of the CDR3: TGTGCCTGGAGTAATAGCGGGGGAGAGACCCAGTACTTC.